This paragraph reports one T cell receptor beta chain. Its matching antigen is unknown. These data come from a study of T cell responses to AZD1222 COVID-19 vaccine. Study-wide results and limits: Reports say nearly half of spike-specific TCRs go after unmutated variant regions. Clonal diversity may have been underestimated in mostly white British donors.

TCRdb's copy holds only in-frame clones and misses some; the assay was immunoSEQ multiplex PCR. The sample lists 130,000 to 150,000 clones; approximately 86% were seen once. The CDR3 sequence is 14 residues long. Germline V gene lookup returns CDR1 MGHRA and CDR2 YSYEKL. V lost 3 bases and J lost 4, with 13 bases in between. The chain recombines TRBV4-1 with TRBJ2-7, with D perhaps matching TRBD2 (5 bases). The sequence derives from an adult who received the AZD1222 COVID-19 vaccine. The source material was peripheral blood, sampled 28 days after the second AZD1222 dose. CDR3 sequence (DNA): TGCGCCAGCAGCCAGAACGGAGAGGGTTACGAGCAGTACTTC. This sequence encodes CASSQNGEGYEQYF.